The T cell receptor (beta chain) under discussion was sequenced for a study of shared clonotypes between healthy human individuals. Study-wide context: Each donor's CD4 naive and CD4 memory cells filled three plates apiece, CD8 naive two, and CD8 memory one.

Profiled with immunoSEQ multiplex PCR; TCRdb holds only in-frame clones, not every one. The data hold 2 million to 2.5 million clones, with about 93% observed a single time. Naive-designated CD8 cells lacked CD45RO, were positively enriched for CCR7, and omitted terminally differentiated effector memory CD45RA+ cells. The junction had 2 bases not matched to a gene; V was cut back by 0 bases and J by 2 bases. This CDR3 contains 16 residues. The germline V gene has CDR1 MGHRA and CDR2 YSYEKL. The chain has TRBV4-1 and TRBJ2-3, with 10 bases fitting TRBD2. Material for sequencing was naive CD8+ T cells from PBMCs. The receptor was derived from a man aged 18 to 35 in good health. Some clones in this sample may be carry-over from other donors' samples. The CDR3, as DNA: TGCGCCAGCAGCCAAGAAAGCGGGAGGGCCACAGATACGCAGTATTTT. Its translation is CASSQESGRATDTQYF.